Listed below are T cell receptor beta chains from one sample, sequenced in a study of shared clonotypes between healthy human individuals. Only in-frame clones appear in the TCRdb table, and some are missing; sequencing was by immunoSEQ multiplex PCR. The sample carries hundreds of thousands of clones, about 74% recorded once. What was sequenced was memory CD4+ T cells sorted from blood. These receptors all stem from a woman in her twenties or thirties in good health. Each CDR3 is given with its conserved first and last residue. A D gene is named only where the DNA matches it firmly.

J	D	V	CDR3
TRBJ2-5	-	TRBV5-5	CASSFHGETQYF
TRBJ2-2	-	TRBV29-1	CSVSNRANTGELFF
TRBJ1-4	-	TRBV5-1	CASSLAGLDNEKLFF
TRBJ1-4	-	TRBV5-4	CASSLDGPGEKLFF
TRBJ2-5	-	TRBV5-1	CASSEDQETQYF
TRBJ2-3	TRBD2	TRBV29-1	CSVGVTSGLTDTQYF
TRBJ2-7	TRBD2	TRBV9	CASSGPGLAREQYF
TRBJ1-2	-	TRBV28	CASSLRGAGANYGYTF
TRBJ1-4	TRBD1	TRBV30	CAWSPTGGLTNEKLFF
TRBJ1-1	-	TRBV5-1	CASRITTNTEAFF
TRBJ1-1	-	TRBV7-2	CASSLVPGVGTEAFF
TRBJ2-1	TRBD2	TRBV7-2	CASSTRLAGYNEQFF
TRBJ2-7	TRBD1	TRBV7-9	CASADAGTGNYEQYF
TRBJ2-7	-	TRBV5-6	CASTGTETYEQYF
TRBJ1-4	TRBD1	TRBV6-5	CASRRRDRGGGKLFF
TRBJ1-1	-	TRBV18	CASSSGGTGNTEAFF
TRBJ2-7	TRBD1	TRBV2	CASNPQGAYHEQYF
TRBJ1-1	TRBD1	TRBV29-1	CSARQGAPTEAFF
TRBJ2-3	-	TRBV6-6	CASNRHPEILPDTQYF
TRBJ1-3	-	TRBV6-6	CATSGRPSDTIYF
TRBJ1-5	-	TRBV19	CASSIMIGEGQPQHF
TRBJ2-7	TRBD2	TRBV6-5	CASSYQRESEQYF
TRBJ2-7	-	TRBV5-1	CASSSATTGRQYF